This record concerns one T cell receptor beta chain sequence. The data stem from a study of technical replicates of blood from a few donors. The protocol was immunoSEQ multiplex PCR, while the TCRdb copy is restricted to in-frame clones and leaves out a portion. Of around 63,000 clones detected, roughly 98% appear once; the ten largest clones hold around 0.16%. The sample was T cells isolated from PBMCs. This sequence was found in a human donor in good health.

CDR3 in DNA: TGTGCCAGCAGTAGACAGGGAATGAACACTGAAGCTTTCTTT. Protein: CASSRQGMNTEAFF. V is TRBV5-4 and J is TRBJ1-1; 7 nucleotides agree with TRBD1. The germline V gene encodes CDR1 SGHNT and CDR2 YYREEE (reference sequence). J lost 0 bases, V lost 5 bases, and 4 bases had no gene match. The length of the CDR3 is 14 residues.